One sample yielded the 26 T cell receptor beta chains listed below, sequenced in a study of metastatic and nonmetastatic thyroid tumors. Using MiXCR, TCRdb reanalyzed the PCR reads. Of 35,000 to 50,000 clones in the sample, around 4% were seen once. Before thyroid surgery, none of the patients had received any treatment. Material for sequencing was blood. These receptor sequences come from a female donor with papillary thyroid cancer or a benign thyroid nodule (not recorded which). Some clones in this sample may be carry-over from other donors' samples.

This clone occurred many times. This chain connects TRBV20-1 to TRBJ1-2; D unresolved. The CDR3 extends over 15 amino acids. Per the germline V gene, CDR1 is DFQATT and CDR2 is SNEGSKA (reference sequence). Trimming removed 1 base at V and 5 bases at J, with 17 bases between. The CDR3 loop is CSARVRDDGKYGYTF. CDR3 bases: TGCAGTGCTAGAGTGCGCGATGACGGGAAATATGGCTACACCTTC.

The genes are TRBV28 and TRBJ1-1; possible D gene TRBD1, 6 bases. The V end lost 6 bases, the J end lost 8 bases, and 10 bases lay between the germline ends. The CDR3 length is 11 residues. Germline CDR1 is MDHEN and CDR2 is SYDVKM. In DNA, the CDR3 is TGTGCCAGCAGCCAGGGGACGGAAGCTTTCTTT. Its translation is CASSQGTEAFF.

This clone has at least ten counts. This chain joins TRBV12-3 or TRBV12-4 and TRBJ2-5; 9 bases line up with TRBD1. V gave up 2 bases and J gave up 4 bases; unmatched junction bases: 8. The CDR3 has 16 amino acids. The CDR3 sequence is CASSLLSQGAGETQYF. The CDR3 nucleotides are TGTGCCAGCAGTTTATTGTCACAGGGGGCTGGAGAGACCCAGTACTTC.

Of note for this clone: This may be a read error: a much more frequent sequence differs by one nucleotide. The V call is TRBV6-1, the J call TRBJ2-1, with D unclear. Germline V gene sequence: CDR1 MNHNS, CDR2 SASEGT. Trimming pared 5 bases from V and 2 bases from J, leaving 13 bases between. This CDR3 is 15 amino acids long. The CDR3 sequence: CASSTVAVTYNEQFF. The CDR3 coding sequence is TGTGCCAGCAGTACCGTGGCGGTGACCTACAATGAGCAGTTCTTC.

This clone has more than one count but fewer than ten. Since a much larger clone is just one base distant, this may be a read error. The chain is built from TRBV24-1 and TRBJ2-7; 8 bases map to TRBD1. Per the germline V gene, CDR1 is KGHDR and CDR2 is SFDVKD. CDR3 length equals 16 residues. Written as DNA, the CDR3 is TGTTCCACCAGTGATCATGGGACAGGTGGGGAGTACGAGCAGTACTTC. Translating it yields CSTSDHGTGGEYEQYF.

This clone was detected ten times or more. The chain combines TRBV6-1 with TRBJ1-1; D remains ambiguous. From germline, CDR1 is MNHNS and CDR2 SASEGT. V was clipped by 6 bases and J by 1 base, with 9 bases between them. This CDR3 comprises 13 residues. CDR3 sequence reads: CASRRNPNTEAFF. CDR3 coding DNA: TGTGCCAGCAGAAGAAACCCGAACACTGAAGCTTTCTTT.

This clone was picked up a small number of times. A much larger clone lies a single base off, so this may be a read error. The V call is TRBV7-2, the J call TRBJ2-7; D is ambiguous. Germline V lookup: CDR1 SGHTA, CDR2 FQGNSA. The CDR3 extends over 14 amino acids. Deletions cut 8 bases from V and 0 bases from J, with 14 bases between. Here the CDR3 DNA reads TGTGCCAGCTCCTGGAGTGAGAGCTCCTACGAGCAGTACTTC. Protein sequence: CASSWSESSYEQYF.

By share, this clone counts as medium-sized (0.01 to 0.1%). The V gene is TRBV6-1, the J gene TRBJ1-6; 9 nucleotides match TRBD1. In germline, CDR1 is MNHNS, CDR2 SASEGT. The CDR3 covers 16 residues. J lost 3 bases, V lost 5 bases, and 5 bases had no gene match. The CDR3, as DNA: TGTGCCAGCAGTAAAACAGGGGGCGGCTATAATTCACCCCTCCACTTT. It yields the protein CASSKTGGGYNSPLHF.

Many counts were recorded for this clone. V and J are TRBV12-3 or TRBV12-4 and TRBJ2-2; tentative D call: TRBD2 (6 bases). This CDR3 comprises 14 residues. V gave up 3 bases and J gave up 5 bases, with 10 bases separating them. The CDR3 here is CASSFGGATGELFF. CDR3 nucleotide sequence: TGTGCCAGCAGTTTTGGCGGGGCTACCGGGGAGCTGTTTTTT.

This clone has just a few counts. The V and J genes are TRBV27 and TRBJ1-1, with 7 bases matching TRBD1. From germline, CDR1 is MNHEY and CDR2 SMNVEV (reference sequence). J gave up 3 bases and V 5 bases, and 3 bases lay outside the gene matches. The CDR3 extends over 13 amino acids. The CDR3 region has the DNA TGTGCCAGCAGTGTCCAGGGGGACACTGAAGCTTTCTTT. It translates to CASSVQGDTEAFF.

This clone was picked up many times. The genes are TRBV20-1 and TRBJ2-1; 8 bases are a match to TRBD2. J lost 1 base, V lost 0 bases, and 5 bases had no gene match. This CDR3 is 16 amino acids long. The V gene's germline CDR1 is DFQATT and CDR2 SNEGSKA (reference sequence). For the CDR3, the DNA is TGCAGTGCTAGAGACCCCGGGACTAGGTCCTACAATGAGCAGTTCTTC. As protein: CSARDPGTRSYNEQFF.

In its sample, this clone was seen a few times. The CDR3 nucleotides read TGTGCCAGCAGCTCAGGGTCTCAGCCCCAGCATTTT. Amino acids: CASSSGSQPQHF. The rearrangement uses TRBV6-2 or TRBV6-3 and TRBJ1-5; weak D call: TRBD1 (5 bases). The ends were cut back, 6 bases at V and 6 bases at J, with 9 bases in the middle. Germline assignment: CDR1 MNHEY and CDR2 SVGEGT. This CDR3 spans 12 amino acids.

The sample holds many counts of this clone. The chain uses TRBV3-1 and TRBJ1-2; D unclear. Germline assignment: CDR1 LGHDT and CDR2 YNNKEL (reference sequence). Trimming left V 5 bases short and J 5 bases short, with 9 bases between. This CDR3 contains 12 residues. The CDR3 loop is CASSESVYGYTF. The CDR3 DNA is TGTGCCAGCAGCGAGAGCGTATATGGCTACACCTTC.

This clone was seen repeatedly, ten times or more. The rearrangement links TRBV11-3 to TRBJ2-1, with TRBD2 as a possible D gene (5 bases). The V end was cut by 6 bases, the J end by 2 bases, with 17 bases between. Germline V gene sequence: CDR1 SGHNT, CDR2 YENEEA. CDR3 length equals 16 residues. CDR3 loop: CASSPHSALPYNEQFF. CDR3 nucleotides: TGTGCCAGCAGTCCTCATAGCGCACTACCCTACAATGAGCAGTTCTTC. Based on the CDR3 plus reference TRBV11-3 and TRBJ2-1, the full variable domain is EAGVVQSPRYKIIEKKQPVAFWCNPISGHNTLYWYLQNLGQGPELLIRYENEEAVDDSQLPKDRFSAERLKGVDSTLKIQPAELGDSAVYLCASSPHSALPYNEQFFGPGTRLTVL.

This clone was recorded at least ten times. The gene calls are TRBV4-1 and TRBJ1-2; the D is unclear. The CDR3 has 12 amino acids. V dropped 1 base and J dropped 4 bases, with 4 bases sitting between them. CDR1 is MGHRA and CDR2 is YSYEKL in the germline V gene. CDR3 amino acids: CASSQGLYGYTF. For the CDR3, the DNA is TGCGCCAGCAGCCAAGGACTCTATGGCTACACCTTC.

This clone occurred many times. V is TRBV20-1 and J is TRBJ2-1; D ambiguous. The CDR3 is 14 amino acids. CDR1 and CDR2 from the germline V gene are DFQATT and SNEGSKA (reference sequence). Deletions cut 1 base from V and 5 bases from J, with 12 bases between. This chain's CDR3 is CSARASWTNNEQFF. In DNA form, the CDR3 reads TGCAGTGCTAGAGCATCCTGGACGAACAATGAGCAGTTCTTC.

Notes on this clone: One base away lies a much larger clone, so this may be a sequencing read error. The chain links TRBV13 to TRBJ2-5; 8 positions match TRBD2. The germline V gene encodes CDR1 PRHDT and CDR2 FYEKMQ (reference sequence). The CDR3 runs 15 residues. V shed 5 bases and J 1 base; nucleotides not matched to a gene: 6. The CDR3 region is CASSLSGMVQETQYF. DNA of the CDR3: TGTGCCAGCAGCCTTAGCGGGATGGTCCAAGAGACCCAGTACTTC.

The chain links TRBV12-3 or TRBV12-4 to TRBJ2-7, with 9 bases lining up with TRBD2. Losses at the gene ends were 4 bases for V and 4 bases for J; bases not matched to a gene: 11. CDR3 length: 16 amino acids. Written as DNA, the CDR3 is TGTGCCAGCAGTTATACGATCGGGACTAGCATGTACGAGCAGTACTTC. Translated, it gives CASSYTIGTSMYEQYF.

The table lists this clone with a few counts. A much larger clone lies one base from this, so it may be a read error. The chain employs TRBV5-5 and TRBJ2-1, with 7 bases identical to TRBD1. CDR3 size: 15 residues. The germline V gene encodes CDR1 SGHKS and CDR2 YYEKEE (reference sequence). Here the CDR3 DNA reads TGTGCCAGAAGCTTGGAGGACAGGTCCTACAATGAGCAGTTCTTC. Amino acids: CARSLEDRSYNEQFF.

This clone has at least ten counts. The sample carries other DNA sequences with the same CDR3. This rearrangement joins TRBV6-1 to TRBJ2-7, with D tentatively TRBD1 or TRBD2 (5 bases each). This CDR3 is built from 11 residues. V gave up 9 bases and J gave up 6 bases, with 12 bases separating them. Germline CDR1 is MNHNS and CDR2 is SASEGT. CDR3 sequence: CASGRGVEQYF. The CDR3 nucleotides read TGTGCCAGTGGTCGAGGGGTCGAGCAGTACTTC.

This clone was observed many times. The genes are TRBV9 and TRBJ1-3, with D hard to call. The CDR3 runs 16 residues. From germline, CDR1 is SGDLS and CDR2 YYNGEE. V lost 1 base, J lost 0 bases, and 11 bases lay in between. The CDR3 sequence: CASSVRWEGSGNTIYF. The CDR3 DNA follows: TGTGCCAGCAGCGTAAGATGGGAGGGCTCTGGAAACACCATATATTTT. The full variable domain, its missing parts supplied by reference TRBV9 and TRBJ1-3, is DSGVTQTPKHLITATGQRVTLRCSPRSGDLSVYWYQQSLDQGLQFLIQYYNGEERAKGNILERFSAQQFPDLHSELNLSSLELGDSALYFCASSVRWEGSGNTIYFGEGSWLTVV.

This clone was found a few times. The junction shows a germline mismatch at one end, possibly a read error. The chain has TRBV6-1 and TRBJ1-3, with D hard to call. This CDR3 has 14 residues. Germline lookup yields CDR1 MNHNS and CDR2 SASEGT. The CDR3 DNA reads as TGTGCCAGCGCGGTCCCGGGCTCTGTAAACACCATATATTTT. Protein: CASAVPGSVNTIYF.

The chain employs TRBV11-3 and TRBJ2-7, with a weak D call TRBD2 (6 bases). Germline assignment: CDR1 SGHNT and CDR2 YENEEA. The V gene lost 5 bases and the J gene lost 0 bases, with 20 bases spanning the gap. The CDR3 covers 17 residues. In DNA, the CDR3 is TGTGCCAGCAGCCTCCACGGGGGAGTGGGTATCTCCTACGAGCAGTACTTC. It codes for CASSLHGGVGISYEQYF.

The chain combines TRBV4-1 with TRBJ2-1; 14 nucleotides agree with TRBD2. CDR1 and CDR2 (germline): MGHRA, YSYEKL. This CDR3 comprises 19 residues. Trimming removed 2 bases from V and 3 bases from J; junction bases left unmatched: 9. The CDR3 nucleotides are TGCGCCAGCAGCCAACTGGGGACTAGCGGGAGAGAGGACTACAATGAGCAGTTCTTC. Protein product: CASSQLGTSGREDYNEQFF.

There are many counts of this clone. The V and J genes are TRBV6-2 or TRBV6-3 and TRBJ2-5, with 9 positions matching TRBD2. The CDR3 is made up of 17 amino acids. Germline V CDR1 and CDR2: MNHEY, SVGEGT. The ends lost 7 bases at V and 0 bases at J; junction bases unmatched: 12. The CDR3 nucleotides read TGTGCCAGCAACCCCACGGGCGGGAGGGCCTACCAAGAGACCCAGTACTTC. It specifies CASNPTGGRAYQETQYF.

V is TRBV28 and J is TRBJ2-3, with D hard to call. V was cut by 6 bases and J by 0 bases, with 7 bases left in between. The germline gives CDR1 MDHEN, CDR2 SYDVKM. CDR3 size: 13 residues. The CDR3 bases are TGTGCCAGCAGGCCCCCGAGCACAGATACGCAGTATTTT. Translated, it gives CASRPPSTDTQYF.